This T cell receptor beta chain came from a study of spatial heterogeneity in lung cancer. Study-level background: Raw-read counts averaged over ten per unique TCR and UMI combination. General study findings and limits: Blood contained ubiquitous expanded tumor TCRs more at resection than at follow-up.

This clonotype was observed many times. Antigen: not known. As for time point: sample taken at primary tumor resection. Samples came from roughly 72 TRACERx patients with untreated early-stage lung cancer. The CDR3 is 13 amino acids. V dropped 5 bases and J dropped 8 bases, with 13 bases sitting between them. Germline lookup yields CDR1 LGHNA and CDR2 YSLEER. Individually, TCR cDNA molecules were each labelled with a unique molecular identifier. TCRdb re-called the 5' RACE reads through MiXCR, storing one row per CDR3 protein. The sample holds approximately 52,000 distinct CDR3 sequences, over 4.5% seen once.

The chain joins TRBV4-3 to TRBJ2-4; the D gene is possibly TRBD2 (7 bases). The sequenced sample was PBMCs, obtained at surgery. The clonotype comes from a male donor with early-stage non-small cell lung cancer. The DNA of the CDR3 is TGCGCCAGCAGCGGGGGGGCGCGGGACATTCAGTACTTC. Amino acids: CASSGGARDIQYF.